The rows below give T cell receptor beta chains drawn from one sample of a study of Graves' ophthalmopathy and Graves' hyperthyroidism. TCRdb re-called the multiplex PCR reads through MiXCR, storing one row per CDR3 protein. The repertoire includes 660,000 or so distinct CDR3 sequences, over 40% of them detected once, and 3% to 3.5% sits in the top ten. The sample comprised peripheral blood. These receptors all stem from an adult man with Graves' ophthalmopathy. Each CDR3 is given with its conserved first and last residue. D genes are given only for firm matches. Clone size is given for some rows only: seen once, a few or many times, or a class if the clone is expanded.

TRBD1	-	TRBV15	TRBJ1-2	CATRRQGSGTESYGYTF	TGTGCCACCAGGAGACAGGGGAGTGGGACGGAGTCCTATGGCTACACCTTC
-	few	TRBV27	TRBJ2-7	CASSPTTPASQYF	TGTGCCAGCAGTCCCACCACACCGGCTAGCCAGTACTTC
-	-	TRBV29-1	TRBJ2-3	CSVEQGTQYF	TGCAGCGTTGAACAGGGAACGCAGTATTTT
-	-	TRBV6-2/TRBV6-3	TRBJ2-7	CASSYSAGAESWDF	TGTGCCAGCAGTTACTCGGCCGGGGCTGAGTCCTGGGACTTC
TRBD2	many	TRBV14	TRBJ2-5	CASSQDVITGGLETQYF	TGTGCCAGCAGCCAAGATGTAATAACGGGGGGACTAGAGACCCAGTACTTC
-	-	TRBV11-2	TRBJ2-5	CASSVSGTILEETQYF	TGTGCCAGCAGCGTTTCCGGGACCATATTGGAGGAGACCCAGTACTTC
-	many	TRBV11-2	TRBJ2-2	CASNRMPGELFF	TGTGCCAGCAACAGGATGCCCGGGGAGCTGTTTTTT
TRBD1	-	TRBV29-1	TRBJ1-6	CSVPTGNNSPLHF	TGCAGCGTTCCGACAGGGAACAATTCACCCCTCCACTTT
-	-	TRBV29-1	TRBJ1-5	CSQEGGQPQHF	TGCAGCCAGGAAGGGGGGCAGCCCCAGCATTTT
TRBD1	once	TRBV9	TRBJ1-2	CASSETPPGTALYGYTF	TGTGCCAGCAGCGAGACCCCGCCCGGGACAGCTTTGTATGGCTACACCTTC
-	many	TRBV29-1	TRBJ1-2	CSVELGMDYGYTF	TGCAGCGTTGAACTAGGGATGGACTATGGCTACACCTTC
-	many	TRBV6-6	TRBJ2-5	CASSYSQGRETQYF	TGTGCCAGCAGTTACTCACAGGGGAGGGAGACCCAGTACTTC
-	-	TRBV9	TRBJ2-2	CASSVSESGELFF	TGTGCCAGCAGCGTTAGTGAGTCGGGGGAGCTGTTTTTT
TRBD2	-	TRBV27	TRBJ2-7	CASSILAGAPYEQYF	TGTGCCAGCAGTATACTAGCGGGAGCCCCCTACGAGCAGTACTTC
-	-	TRBV29-1	TRBJ1-2	CSAWGMWYGYTF	TGCAGCGCCTGGGGGATGTGGTATGGCTACACCTTC
-	-	TRBV9	TRBJ2-7	CASSSHRSRPKGEQYF	TGTGCCAGCAGTTCCCATAGGTCCCGACCTAAGGGAGAGCAGTACTTC
TRBD1	few	TRBV30	TRBJ2-5	CAWSGGGGVTQYF	TGTGCCTGGAGTGGAGGGGGCGGTGTGACCCAGTACTTC
-	-	TRBV6-2/TRBV6-3	TRBJ2-7	CASSYVGQQYF	TGTGCCAGCAGTTACGTCGGACAGCAGTACTTC
-	-	TRBV7-9	TRBJ2-2	CASSQDPNGAPGELFF	TGTGCCAGCAGCCAAGACCCCAACGGAGCCCCCGGGGAGCTGTTTTTT
TRBD1	-	TRBV19	TRBJ1-5	CASSIRGQGHYQPQHF	TGTGCCAGTAGTATTCGGGGACAGGGACACTATCAGCCCCAGCATTTT
-	-	TRBV12-3/TRBV12-4	TRBJ2-7	CASGLATGPYEQYF	TGTGCTAGTGGTTTGGCGACAGGCCCCTACGAGCAGTACTTC
TRBD1	many	TRBV24-1	TRBJ2-5	CATSDTRGTGGLKTQYF	TGTGCCACCAGTGATACCCGCGGGACAGGGGGCTTGAAGACCCAGTACTTC
TRBD1	-	TRBV28	TRBJ1-1	CASSYLGQGLITEAFF	TGTGCCAGCAGTTACCTAGGACAGGGGTTGATCACTGAAGCTTTCTTT
-	once	TRBV2	TRBJ1-5	CACSATAQPDQPQHF	TGTGCCTGCAGTGCTACTGCTCAGCCGGATCAGCCCCAGCATTTT
TRBD1	few	TRBV30	TRBJ2-5	CAWTGGWETQYF	TGTGCCTGGACAGGGGGATGGGAGACCCAGTACTTC
-	once	TRBV2	TRBJ1-1	CASSDLGGNTEAFF	TGTGCCAGCAGTGATCTGGGGGGGAACACTGAAGCTTTCTTT
-	-	TRBV7-2	TRBJ1-5	CASSLVAGVQPQHF	TGTGCCAGCAGCTTAGTGGCGGGTGTTCAGCCCCAGCATTTT
TRBD1	many	TRBV25-1	TRBJ1-2	CASSAQGDGYTF	TGTGCCAGCAGTGCACAGGGGGATGGCTACACCTTC
-	-	TRBV28	TRBJ2-7	CASSSLRVHEQYF	TGTGCCAGCAGTTCCCTTAGGGTCCACGAGCAGTACTTC